These 21 T cell receptor beta chains were all obtained from the same sample, sequenced in a study of T cell responses to AZD1222 COVID-19 vaccine. Only in-frame clones appear in the TCRdb table, and some are missing; sequencing was by immunoSEQ multiplex PCR. The repertoire consists of about 130,000 clones, with 75% to 90% occurring once and the leading ten covering about 4.3%. Sample: peripheral blood, taken 28 days after the second AZD1222 dose. These receptors were obtained from an adult who received the AZD1222 COVID-19 vaccine.

This clone was seen once. The chain recombines TRBV7-6 with TRBJ2-5; possibly TRBD2 for D (6 bases). The CDR3 contains 16 residues. The ends were cut back, 3 bases at V and 1 base at J, with 15 bases in the middle. Germline CDR1 SGHVS, CDR2 FNYEAQ. CDR3 sequence: CASSLGGSISQETQYF. In DNA form, the CDR3 reads TGTGCCAGCAGCTTGGGAGGTTCTATTAGCCAAGAGACCCAGTACTTC. The variable domain in full, completed from reference TRBV7-6 and TRBJ2-5, reads GAGVSQSPRYKVTKRGQDVALRCDPISGHVSLYWYRQALGQGPEFLTYFNYEAQQDKSGLPNDRFSAERPEGSISTLTIQRTEQRDSAMYRCASSLGGSISQETQYFGPGTRLLVL.

The V and J genes are TRBV10-1 and TRBJ1-5; no reliable D call. Germline CDR1 WNHNN, CDR2 SYGVQD (reference sequence). This CDR3 region has 13 residues. With 0 bases removed from V and 6 bases from J, the gap between germline ends came to 6 bases. The CDR3 loop reads CASSESGGQPQHF. Here the CDR3 DNA reads TGCGCCAGCAGTGAGTCTGGTGGTCAGCCCCAGCATTTT.

The V call is TRBV3-1 (or the pseudogene TRBV3-2), the J call TRBJ2-5; D might be TRBD1 (6 bases). V was trimmed by 5 bases and J by 1 base, leaving 8 bases between them. The CDR3 runs to 13 residues. CDR1 is LGHDT and CDR2 is YNNKEL in the germline V gene (reference sequence). CDR3 loop: CASSGTSQETQYF. The CDR3 nucleotides read TGTGCCAGCAGCGGGACAAGCCAAGAGACCCAGTACTTC.

The V gene is TRBV24-1, the J gene TRBJ1-2, with no clear D. Trimming cost V 3 bases and J 5 bases, with 12 bases left between them. There are 14 residues in the CDR3. In germline, CDR1 is KGHDR, CDR2 SFDVKD. Here the CDR3 DNA reads TGTGCCACCAGTGATCATTCGCAAGATTATGGCTACACCTTC. It encodes CATSDHSQDYGYTF.

The V call is TRBV11-3, the J call TRBJ1-5; 8 bases are shared with TRBD1. This CDR3 has 16 residues. Germline trimming cut 4 bases from V and 0 bases from J; bases unmatched to any gene: 5. Germline values: CDR1 SGHNT, CDR2 YENEEA. The CDR3 bases are TGTGCCAGCAGCTCCAGGGGGCACGTTAGCAATCAGCCCCAGCATTTT. Amino acids: CASSSRGHVSNQPQHF.

This chain joins TRBV9 and TRBJ2-1; D gene uncertain. The V gene lost 0 bases and the J gene lost 5 bases, with 3 bases spanning the gap. This CDR3 contains 12 residues. Germline V lookup: CDR1 SGDLS, CDR2 YYNGEE. In DNA form, the CDR3 reads TGTGCCAGCAGCGTAGATAACAATGAGCAGTTCTTC. The encoded protein is CASSVDNNEQFF.

This sequence joins TRBV30 and TRBJ2-7; 8 positions agree with TRBD2. The ends lost 6 bases at V and 3 bases at J; junction bases unmatched: 4. Germline V gives CDR1 GTSNPN, CDR2 SVGIG (reference sequence). The CDR3 is made up of 12 amino acids. The CDR3 DNA reads TGTGCCTGTGGTACTAGCGGCTACGAGCAGTACTTC. Protein product: CACGTSGYEQYF.

The V and J genes are TRBV7-6 and TRBJ1-1; D remains ambiguous. The germline gives CDR1 SGHVS, CDR2 FNYEAQ. V lost 1 base and J 2 bases, leaving 11 bases between the germline ends. This CDR3 contains 15 residues. The DNA of the CDR3 is TGTGCCAGCAGCTTAGGGATCGGGTACAACACTGAAGCTTTCTTT. Encoded protein: CASSLGIGYNTEAFF.

The V gene is TRBV3-1 (or the pseudogene TRBV3-2), the J gene TRBJ2-1; 9 bases match TRBD2. The CDR3 spans 15 residues. CDR1 is LGHDT and CDR2 is YNNKEL in the germline V gene (reference sequence). V lost 1 base and J lost 7; bases outside the gene matches: 5. The CDR3 nucleotides are TGTGCCAGCAGCCAAGGGACTAGCGAGCTGAATGAGCAGTTCTTC. It translates to CASSQGTSELNEQFF.

This clone occurred once. The chain recombines TRBV6-5 with TRBJ2-7, with 10 bases that match TRBD1. Trimming at V came to 0 bases and at J to 4 bases, leaving 3 bases not matched to a gene. This CDR3 has 15 residues. The germline CDR1 and CDR2 sequences are MNHEY and SVGAGI. The CDR3 region is CASSYSAGQGYEQYF. CDR3 coding DNA: TGTGCCAGCAGTTACTCTGCGGGACAGGGGTACGAGCAGTACTTC.

The chain links TRBV7-3 to TRBJ2-1; no firm D call. Trimming shortened V by 3 bases and J by 7 bases, and 4 bases separated the two germline ends. Germline-derived CDR1 and CDR2 are SGHTA and FQGTGA. This CDR3 has 11 amino acids. The CDR3 sequence: CASSFGNEQFF. The CDR3 DNA reads as TGTGCCAGCAGCTTTGGAAATGAGCAGTTCTTC. Full variable domain (rest looked up from reference TRBV7-3 and TRBJ2-1): GAGVSQTPSNKVTEKGKYVELRCDPISGHTALYWYRQSLGQGPEFLIYFQGTGAADDSGLPNDRFFAVRPEGSVSTLKIQRTERGDSAVYLCASSFGNEQFFGPGTRLTVL.

J is TRBJ2-2 and V is TRBV19, with D perhaps given as TRBD1 or TRBD2 (6 bases each). Germline loops: CDR1 LNHDA, CDR2 SQIVND (reference sequence). The CDR3 loop spans 15 amino acids. V was cut by 6 bases and J by 3 bases, with 14 bases left in between. The CDR3 coding sequence is TGTGCCAGTAGATGGGGGGCCACGGACACCGGGGAGCTGTTTTTT. Translated, it gives CASRWGATDTGELFF.

In this sample, this clone turned up once. The chain links TRBV28 to TRBJ1-5; D is unclear. Per germline, CDR1 MDHEN and CDR2 SYDVKM. The CDR3 runs 14 residues. V gave up 6 bases and J gave up 0 bases, with 9 bases separating them. In nucleotides, the CDR3 is TGTGCCAGCAGCCCCTCCCTTAGCAATCAGCCCCAGCATTTT. Amino acid sequence: CASSPSLSNQPQHF.

The table lists this clone with a few counts. This rearrangement joins TRBV9 to TRBJ1-1; 9 nucleotides align to TRBD1. Germline values: CDR1 SGDLS, CDR2 YYNGEE. The CDR3 runs 13 residues. V lost 0 bases and J lost 9; bases outside the gene matches: 3. The CDR3 protein is CASSVEGTGQAFF. The CDR3 DNA is TGTGCCAGCAGCGTAGAAGGGACAGGGCAAGCTTTCTTT.

The genes are TRBV13 and TRBJ1-5, with D uncertain. Germline V lookup: CDR1 PRHDT, CDR2 FYEKMQ (reference sequence). The CDR3 has 15 residues. Trimming pared 2 bases from V and 2 bases from J, leaving 10 bases between. CDR3: CASSLRGKGNQPQHF. Written as DNA, the CDR3 is TGTGCCAGCAGCTTAAGAGGTAAAGGCAATCAGCCCCAGCATTTT.

The V call is TRBV10-3, the J call TRBJ1-5; no definite D call. Germline-derived CDR1 and CDR2 are ENHRY and SYGVKD. The CDR3 is 17 amino acids. The V and J ends lost 0 bases and 3 bases respectively, with 15 bases between them. CDR3 coding DNA: TGTGCCATCAGTGAGTCGACTCTACGGTCAGACAATCAGCCCCAGCATTTT. Amino acids: CAISESTLRSDNQPQHF.

The genes are TRBV6-5 and TRBJ2-2; D gene unclear. The CDR3 is made up of 14 amino acids. V shed 5 bases and J shed 3 bases, with 10 bases lying between them. Germline values: CDR1 MNHEY, CDR2 SVGAGI. The CDR3 nucleotides read TGTGCCAGCAGTCCCAATTGGGACACCGGGGAGCTGTTTTTT. This codes for CASSPNWDTGELFF.

The V call is TRBV14, the J call TRBJ2-1; D unresolved. Germline loops: CDR1 SGHDN, CDR2 FVKESK. The CDR3 extends over 17 amino acids. V was clipped by 1 base and J by 4 bases, with 17 bases between them. The CDR3 loop reads CASSQAGQIYGYNEQFF. The CDR3 coding sequence is TGTGCCAGCAGCCAAGCCGGTCAGATCTACGGGTACAATGAGCAGTTCTTC.

The V call is TRBV7-3, the J call TRBJ2-3; 7 bases fit TRBD2. CDR1 and CDR2 from the germline V gene are SGHTA and FQGTGA. The V segment lost 2 bases and the J segment 5 bases; nucleotides outside the gene matches: 13. The CDR3 runs 17 residues. Here the CDR3 reads CASSLSAGLQLGDTQYF. CDR3 nucleotide sequence: TGTGCCAGCAGCTTATCGGCGGGACTACAATTGGGAGATACGCAGTATTTT. Supplemented by reference TRBV7-3 and TRBJ2-3, the full variable domain reads GAGVSQTPSNKVTEKGKYVELRCDPISGHTALYWYRQSLGQGPEFLIYFQGTGAADDSGLPNDRFFAVRPEGSVSTLKIQRTERGDSAVYLCASSLSAGLQLGDTQYFGPGTRLTVL.

The V gene is TRBV24-1, the J gene TRBJ2-2, with D possibly called TRBD1 or TRBD2 (6 bases each). The ends were cut back, 1 base at V and 4 bases at J, with 15 bases in the middle. The CDR3 has 17 amino acids. In germline, CDR1 is KGHDR, CDR2 SFDVKD. Here the CDR3 DNA reads TGTGCCACCAGTGATTTCTCAACAGGGAGGACCACCGGGGAGCTGTTTTTT. Protein product: CATSDFSTGRTTGELFF.

The gene calls are TRBV9 and TRBJ1-5, with D perhaps matching TRBD1 (6 bases). The CDR3 covers 14 residues. Looked up from germline, CDR1 is SGDLS and CDR2 is YYNGEE. V was cut by 1 base and J by 5 bases, with 10 bases left in between. The CDR3: CASSVSGVDQPQHF. CDR3 bases: TGTGCCAGCAGCGTATCAGGGGTGGATCAGCCCCAGCATTTT.